A selection of T cell receptor beta chains follows, all from one sample in a study of blood T cell repertoires in COVID-19. Data came from immunoSEQ multiplex PCR; TCRdb stores just in-frame clones and leaves some out. The sample has 490,000 or so clones, roughly nine tenths seen once. Source material: PBMCs or T cells enriched from blood (not recorded which). Receptors were obtained from a woman aged 55-69 years who had recovered from COVID-19. The CDR3 runs from the conserved cysteine through the conserved F or W. A D gene is named only where the DNA matches it firmly. The listing skips clone size in some rows; elsewhere it reads once, few, many or a size class.

D: .; J: TRBJ2-1; size: .; V: TRBV30; DNA: TGTGCCTGGAGGGGGGGGGCCACCTACAATGAGCAGTTCTTC; CDR3: CAWRGGATYNEQFF
D: .; J: TRBJ2-3; size: .; V: TRBV6-5; DNA: TGTGCCAGCAGTTACTCGACGGGGGCAGATACGCAGTATTTT; CDR3: CASSYSTGADTQYF
D: .; J: TRBJ1-2; size: .; V: TRBV27; DNA: TGTGCCAGCAGTTCATTGGGACAAGACTATGGCTACACCTTC; CDR3: CASSSLGQDYGYTF
D: .; J: TRBJ1-3; size: .; V: TRBV14; DNA: TGTGCCAGCAGCCTTTTTGGGCCTGGAAACACCATATATTTT; CDR3: CASSLFGPGNTIYF
D: .; J: TRBJ1-2; size: .; V: TRBV6-5; DNA: TGTGCCAGCAGCCAACAACGGGGAGCAAACTATGGCTACACCTTC; CDR3: CASSQQRGANYGYTF
D: TRBD1; J: TRBJ1-2; size: .; V: TRBV29-1; DNA: TGCAGCGTTGATCCGGGACAGGGTTTCGGCTACACCTTC; CDR3: CSVDPGQGFGYTF
D: TRBD1; J: TRBJ2-2; size: .; V: TRBV6-1; DNA: TGTGCCAGCAGTGAAGCCTCCGCAGGGGGCGGGGCCGGGGAGCTGTTTTTT; CDR3: CASSEASAGGGAGELFF
D: TRBD1; J: TRBJ2-3; size: .; V: TRBV6-5; DNA: TGTGCCAGCAGGGACAGGGGGGATTACACAGATACGCAGTATTTT; CDR3: CASRDRGDYTDTQYF
D: TRBD1; J: TRBJ1-6; size: .; V: TRBV2; DNA: TGTGCCAGCAGTTCTAATCCGGACAGGGGGTTTACCCTTAATAATTCACCCCTCCACTTT; CDR3: CASSSNPDRGFTLNNSPLHF
D: TRBD1; J: TRBJ1-6; size: .; V: TRBV30; DNA: TGTGCCTCTACGGGACAGACGGCTTCACCCCTCCACTTT; CDR3: CASTGQTASPLHF
D: .; J: TRBJ1-2; size: .; V: TRBV5-1; DNA: TGCGCCAGCAGCTTGGCCGTGCAGACTAACTATGGCTACACCTTC; CDR3: CASSLAVQTNYGYTF
D: .; J: TRBJ2-5; size: .; V: TRBV27; DNA: TGTGCCAGCAGTTTTCTGTACCAAGAGACCCAGTACTTC; CDR3: CASSFLYQETQYF
D: TRBD1; J: TRBJ2-7; size: once; V: TRBV4-1; DNA: TGCGCCAGCAGCCGGACAGGGTCTAACGAGCAGTACTTC; CDR3: CASSRTGSNEQYF
D: TRBD1; J: TRBJ1-6; size: once; V: TRBV19; DNA: TGTGCCAGTAGTTCCCGACAGGGGAATTCACCCCTCCACTTT; CDR3: CASSSRQGNSPLHF
D: .; J: TRBJ1-5; size: .; V: TRBV6-1; DNA: TGTGCCAGCAGTGAAGCCCGGAGACGTCGGCATTTT; CDR3: CASSEARRRRHF
D: .; J: TRBJ2-1; size: .; V: TRBV10-3; DNA: TGTGCCATCACCCAGGGGAATGAGCAGTTCTTC; CDR3: CAITQGNEQFF
D: TRBD2; J: TRBJ2-3; size: .; V: TRBV13; DNA: TGTGCCAGCAGCGCAACTCCTAGCGGGGGGGCGACAGATACGCAGTATTTT; CDR3: CASSATPSGGATDTQYF
D: .; J: TRBJ1-6; size: .; V: TRBV5-4; DNA: TGTGCCAGCAGCTTGGCCGGTAATTCACCCCTCCACTTT; CDR3: CASSLAGNSPLHF
D: .; J: TRBJ2-7; size: .; V: TRBV11-2; DNA: TGTGCCAGCAGCTCGACAGACTACGAGCAGTACTTC; CDR3: CASSSTDYEQYF
D: TRBD1; J: TRBJ1-1; size: .; V: TRBV10-2; DNA: TGCGCCACCGTTGCGGGACAGAATAGGAGGAACACTGAAGCTTTCTTT; CDR3: CATVAGQNRRNTEAFF
D: TRBD1; J: TRBJ1-1; size: .; V: TRBV2; DNA: TGTGCCAGCAGTGATCCCCGGGACAGAATGTCGTACACTGAAGCTTTCTTT; CDR3: CASSDPRDRMSYTEAFF
D: TRBD1; J: TRBJ2-2; size: .; V: TRBV5-1; DNA: TGCGCCAGCAGCTTGAACCGGGACAGGGGGCGCCGAACCGGGGAGCTGTTTTTT; CDR3: CASSLNRDRGRRTGELFF
D: TRBD1; J: TRBJ1-1; size: .; V: TRBV2; DNA: TGTGCCAGCAGTGGGAGACAGGGAAGGACTGAAGCTTTCTTT; CDR3: CASSGRQGRTEAFF
D: TRBD1; J: TRBJ2-7; size: .; V: TRBV30; DNA: TGTGCCTGGAGTAGAGACAGGGCCCACGAGCAGTACTTC; CDR3: CAWSRDRAHEQYF
D: TRBD1; J: TRBJ2-2; size: .; V: TRBV7-2; DNA: TGTGCCAGCAGCCCGGACAGGTTGCTCACCGGGGAGCTGTTTTTT; CDR3: CASSPDRLLTGELFF
D: .; J: TRBJ1-2; size: few; V: TRBV4-1; DNA: TGCGCCAGCAGCCAAGTGGTTCCAACCCTATATGGCTACACCTTC; CDR3: CASSQVVPTLYGYTF
D: TRBD1; J: TRBJ1-4; size: .; V: TRBV5-6; DNA: TGTGCCAGCAGCTACCTCCGGACAGGACGATTTGAAAAACTGTTTTTT; CDR3: CASSYLRTGRFEKLFF
D: .; J: TRBJ1-1; size: .; V: TRBV6-5; DNA: TGTGCCAGCAGTAGGACAGTGTACACTGAAGCTTTCTTT; CDR3: CASSRTVYTEAFF
D: TRBD2; J: TRBJ2-1; size: .; V: TRBV29-1; DNA: TGCAGCGTTGAAGCGAAGCGGGGGGGTGAGCAGTTCTTC; CDR3: CSVEAKRGGEQFF
D: TRBD1; J: TRBJ1-2; size: .; V: TRBV6-5; DNA: TGTGCCAGCAGCCGGACAGGAGGGCCCTATGGCTACACCTTC; CDR3: CASSRTGGPYGYTF
D: .; J: TRBJ1-5; size: few; V: TRBV19; DNA: TGTGCCAGTAGTATCGCAGGGGCCCAGAAGCCCCAGCATTTT; CDR3: CASSIAGAQKPQHF
D: .; J: TRBJ2-1; size: .; V: TRBV2; DNA: TGTGCCAGCGGGGCTTACAATGAGCAGTTCTTC; CDR3: CASGAYNEQFF
D: .; J: TRBJ2-3; size: .; V: TRBV21-1; DNA: TGTGCCAGCAGCAAAACAGGGCTAGATACGCAGTATTTT; CDR3: CASSKTGLDTQYF
D: TRBD2; J: TRBJ2-5; size: .; V: TRBV20-1; DNA: TGCAGTGCTAGTACGTCGGGGGGGCGTCTGGAGACCCAGTACTTC; CDR3: CSASTSGGRLETQYF
D: .; J: TRBJ1-4; size: .; V: TRBV9; DNA: TGTGCCAGCAGCGTCGAGGGCTCAACTAATGAAAAACTGTTTTTT; CDR3: CASSVEGSTNEKLFF
D: .; J: TRBJ1-5; size: .; V: TRBV27; DNA: TGTGCCAGCAGCGAGCAGGGGTTAGGCCAGCCCCAGCATTTT; CDR3: CASSEQGLGQPQHF
D: .; J: TRBJ1-2; size: .; V: TRBV5-1; DNA: TGCGCCAGCAGCTTGGCCCCCCCAGGGGACTATGGCTACACCTTC; CDR3: CASSLAPPGDYGYTF
D: .; J: TRBJ1-2; size: .; V: TRBV5-5; DNA: TGTGCCAGCAGCCGCGGGCCAGACCTGAACTATGGCTACACCTTC; CDR3: CASSRGPDLNYGYTF
D: TRBD1; J: TRBJ1-4; size: .; V: TRBV10-2; DNA: TGCGCCAGCGCCCGGGACAGGGTAGGCGAAAAACTGTTTTTT; CDR3: CASARDRVGEKLFF